This passage covers 16 T cell receptor beta chains from one sample sequenced in a study of OX40 agonist ivuxolimab in advanced cancers. Data came from immunoSEQ multiplex PCR; TCRdb stores just in-frame clones and leaves some out. The sample lists 76,000 or so clones; 70% to 90% were seen once. Source: CD4+ or CD8+ T cells sorted from blood, taken in a trial of the OX40 agonist ivuxolimab. The receptors were sampled from an adult with an advanced solid tumor such as melanoma, head and neck, liver or kidney cancer.

V gene TRBV2 combines with J gene TRBJ1-5; unclear D gene. This CDR3 spans 15 amino acids. Germline V gene data show CDR1 as SNHLY and CDR2 as FYNNEI. The V end lost 4 bases, the J end lost 2 bases, and 12 bases lay between the germline ends. CDR3 region: CASSAALLGNQPQHF. As DNA, the CDR3 is TGTGCCAGCAGTGCTGCCCTCTTAGGCAATCAGCCCCAGCATTTT. The variable domain in full, completed from reference TRBV2 and TRBJ1-5, reads EPEVTQTPSHQVTQMGQEVILRCVPISNHLYFYWYRQILGQKVEFLVSFYNNEISEKSEIFDDQFSVERPDGSNFTLKIRSTKLEDSAMYFCASSAALLGNQPQHFGDGTRLSIL.

V is TRBV6-1 and J is TRBJ2-1; no clear D. This CDR3 contains 14 residues. The V and J ends lost 1 base and 7 bases respectively, with 11 bases between them. Germline CDR1 and CDR2: MNHNS and SASEGT. CDR3 residues: CASSEGGTRNEQFF. CDR3 bases: TGTGCCAGCAGTGAAGGCGGCACGCGAAATGAGCAGTTCTTC.

This clone is a singleton in its sample. The chain combines TRBV5-1 with TRBJ2-3, with 9 nucleotides matching TRBD1. V lost 4 bases to trimming and J lost 5 bases; unmatched junction nucleotides: 8. Germline-derived CDR1 and CDR2 are SGHRS and YFSETQ. The CDR3 contains 15 residues. CDR3: CASSPGQGQGDTQYF. Written as DNA, the CDR3 is TGCGCCAGCAGCCCGGGACAGGGCCAGGGAGATACGCAGTATTTT.

The J gene is TRBJ2-1, the V gene TRBV2; the D is unclear. V lost 0 bases to trimming and J lost 4 bases, with 4 bases between them. CDR1 and CDR2 from the germline V gene are SNHLY and FYNNEI. The CDR3 totals 13 residues. CDR3 amino acids: CASSEARYNEQFF. The CDR3 DNA reads as TGTGCCAGCAGTGAAGCCCGGTACAATGAGCAGTTCTTC.

The rearrangement links TRBV4-1 to TRBJ1-2; maybe TRBD1 (5 bases). Germline V CDR1 and CDR2: MGHRA, YSYEKL. The CDR3 spans 15 residues. V lost 1 base, J lost 0 bases, and 9 bases lay in between. CDR3 sequence reads: CASSQAEDTNYGYTF. As DNA, the CDR3 is TGCGCCAGCAGCCAAGCAGAGGACACTAACTATGGCTACACCTTC.

The chain employs TRBV7-3 and TRBJ2-3, with D perhaps TRBD1 (6 bases). This CDR3 contains 15 residues. Germline CDR1 reads SGHTA; CDR2 reads FQGTGA. Trimming removed 5 bases at V and 2 bases at J, with 14 bases between. The DNA of the CDR3 is TGTGCCAGCAGCGCCACGACAGGATCCACAGATACGCAGTATTTT. Protein sequence: CASSATTGSTDTQYF.

The chain joins TRBV7-3 to TRBJ1-3, with no clear D. The CDR3 consists of 13 residues. Trimming removed 5 bases at V and 4 bases at J, with 9 bases between. Germline CDR1 and CDR2: SGHTA and FQGTGA. The CDR3, as DNA: TGTGCCAGCAGCCCCCACAAGGGAAACACCATATATTTT. Amino acid sequence: CASSPHKGNTIYF.

The chain is built from TRBV4-1 and TRBJ2-6, with D unresolved. Trimming cost V 0 bases and J 2 bases, with 11 bases left between them. CDR1 and CDR2 (germline): MGHRA, YSYEKL. The CDR3 loop spans 17 amino acids. DNA of the CDR3: TGCGCCAGCAGCCAAGAAGGGCAGGTGACTGGGGCCAACGTCCTGACTTTC. It yields the protein CASSQEGQVTGANVLTF.

The V gene is TRBV4-1, the J gene TRBJ2-5, with TRBD2 matching over 7 bases. Trimming removed 2 bases from V and 4 bases from J; junction bases left unmatched: 13. The CDR3 consists of 17 residues. CDR1 MGHRA and CDR2 YSYEKL come from the germline V gene. The CDR3 bases are TGCGCCAGCAGCCAAACCGGGACTACCTCCCTTTTAGAGACCCAGTACTTC. Translation: CASSQTGTTSLLETQYF.

The CDR3 region is CASSRGQENEKLFF. The CDR3 coding sequence is TGCGCCAGCAGCCGGGGACAGGAGAATGAAAAACTGTTTTTT. The chain carries TRBV5-1 and TRBJ1-4; 8 bases match TRBD1. V trimming: 4 bases; J trimming: 5 bases; junction bases outside the gene matches: 4. CDR1 SGHRS and CDR2 YFSETQ come from the germline V gene. The CDR3 loop spans 14 amino acids.

The J gene is TRBJ1-2, the V gene TRBV7-9; possible D gene TRBD1, 5 bases. V was cut by 5 bases and J by 8 bases, with 12 bases left in between. The CDR3 runs 12 residues. Germline V gives CDR1 SEHNR, CDR2 FQNEAQ (reference sequence). CDR3 in DNA: TGTGCCAGCAGCCCCCTGGGGGGGGGCTACACCTTC. As protein: CASSPLGGGYTF.

The chain recombines TRBV30 with TRBJ1-4; D is perhaps TRBD1 (6 bases). This CDR3 has 14 residues. The V end lost 0 bases, the J end lost 8 bases, and 13 bases lay between the germline ends. Germline V gives CDR1 GTSNPN, CDR2 SVGIG (reference sequence). The CDR3 bases are TGTGCCTGGAGTGTATCACAGGGAGGAGAAAAACTGTTTTTT. It yields the protein CAWSVSQGGEKLFF.

The CDR3 region is CASSLLLGQGGEQYF. CDR3 nucleotides: TGCGCCAGCAGCTTGTTGCTCGGACAGGGGGGGGAGCAGTACTTC. The V gene is TRBV5-1, the J gene TRBJ2-7, with TRBD1 identical over 10 bases. Germline V gives CDR1 SGHRS, CDR2 YFSETQ. V gave up 1 base and J gave up 7 bases; unmatched junction bases: 8. This CDR3 is 15 amino acids long.

This chain connects TRBV6-4 to TRBJ2-2; 9 bases line up with TRBD2. CDR3 length equals 14 residues. V shed 3 bases and J 6 bases; nucleotides not matched to a gene: 2. Germline loops: CDR1 MRHNA, CDR2 SNTAGT. The DNA of the CDR3 is TGTGCCAGCAGTGAGCTAGCGGGGTCCGGGGAGCTGTTTTTT. Amino acids: CASSELAGSGELFF.

The chain is built from TRBV5-1 and TRBJ2-2; a weak D match, TRBD2 (5 bases). Trimming took off 4 bases at V and 8 bases at J, with 18 bases between the two ends. This CDR3 has 15 amino acids. CDR1 and CDR2 from the germline V gene are SGHRS and YFSETQ. Written as DNA, the CDR3 is TGCGCCAGCAGCGAGGGTACGAGGCGTTCTGGGGAGCTGTTTTTT. Its protein is CASSEGTRRSGELFF.

The chain combines TRBV19 with TRBJ1-1, with D unclear. Trimming removed 3 bases from V and 0 bases from J, with 11 bases in between. CDR1 is LNHDA and CDR2 is SQIVND in the germline V gene (reference sequence). The CDR3 runs to 15 residues. The CDR3 DNA is TGTGCCAGTAGTATTTCGATGCAGTTGAACACTGAAGCTTTCTTT. This sequence encodes CASSISMQLNTEAFF.